This TCR beta chain originates from a study of T cell responses to AZD1222 COVID-19 vaccine (dated by TCRdb to about 2021). A note on the overall study: AZD1222 recipients with second doses at about 4 weeks or about 12 weeks were pooled, because spike-specific TCR depth and breadth did not differ between schedules. A total of just over 230 trial participants underwent TCR sequencing, of whom approximately 200 had received two doses of AZD1222 and about 26 had received two doses of the MenACWY control vaccine. Trial participants were enrolled into age subgroups of 18-55, 56-69 and 70-plus years, which contained about 150, 28 and 57 TCR-sequenced participants, respectively. What the work shows at the level of the full study, not this receptor alone: Nearly half of unique spike-specific TCRs reportedly recognized epitopes outside regions mutated in the B.1.351 and B.1.1.7 variants. Most participants were white British and females outnumbered males, and the authors suggested that clonal diversity may have been underestimated. No day 14 peak-response samples were available, so repertoires were characterized only after the peak T cell response. Conclusions about previously exposed vaccinees are limited, since just a handful of AZD1222 recipients were seropositive for SARS-CoV-2 at baseline. CD4 TCRs associated with the vaccine covered the entire spike protein, and the dominant responses were in regions 160-218 and 743-854. A significant rise in spike-specific TCR breadth and depth was observed after two AZD1222 doses relative to day 0 and relative to MenACWY recipients. The 56-69-year group was small, and its depth increase did not reach significance, likely because of low power.

CDR1 and CDR2 were assigned from the germline V gene as MNHEY and SVGEGT. V is pared back by 5 bases and J by 4 bases, with 9 bases lying between the germline termini. Spanning cysteine to phenylalanine, the CDR3 consists of 12 amino acids. Kept here is only the CDR3 DNA, which spans 36 bases and is read in frame from base 1. This clone was seen more than once but under ten times. The antigen it binds to is not known. Base quality data are lacking; no much larger clone is found one base away. The sample's time point label, in plain terms: baseline before first vaccination. Samples from vaccinated people were obtained from the UK trials COV001 and COV002, which included a single-blind randomized controlled phase 2/3 trial of AZD1222 (ChAdOx1 nCoV-19) in healthy adults. Trial participant PBMC samples were collected at day 0 and day 28 after the second dose for TCRbeta chain sequencing. The CDR3 regions of human TCRbeta chains were analyzed by immunosequencing. In the paper's pipeline: TCRs in the repertoires were compared against a reference library of SARS-CoV-2-specific TCRs that had been generated with the MIRA antigen-specificity platform. Breadth was defined as the fraction of unique TCRs that were SARS-CoV-2-associated, and depth was defined as the fraction of total T cells that were SARS-CoV-2-associated. Using the MIRA data, each spike-specific TCR was assigned both to the spike region to which the TCR was reactive and to a CD4 or CD8 class. Log10-transformed breadth and depth values were compared by one-way ANOVA with Sidak's multiple comparisons tests. In TCRdb, the immuneACCESS table is reduced to in-frame sequences with V and J assigned. These tables do not hold every clone; where another copy was compared, an unresolved V gene accounts for under half, and the others remain unexplained. The V and J calls and clone size are taken from that table; D and trimming were inferred from the DNA. Present in this sample are roughly 120,000 clones, more than 75% of which were seen just once. 8.5% to 10% of the sample rests with the top ten.

The chain is assembled from TRBV6-2 or TRBV6-3 and TRBJ2-7; the D gene is perhaps TRBD1, on 5 matching bases. This TCR came from an adult in good health. The sample here was peripheral blood, taken on day 0 of AZD1222 vaccination. CDR3 loop: CASSIQEYEQYF. At the DNA level, the sequence is TGTGCCAGCAGTATACAGGAATACGAGCAGTACTTC.